The rows below give T cell receptor beta chains drawn from one sample of a study of blood T cell repertoires in COVID-19. Only in-frame clones appear in the TCRdb table, and some are missing; sequencing was by immunoSEQ multiplex PCR. In the table there are approximately 250,000 clones, 85% to 95% of which are singletons. The sample consisted of PBMCs or T cells enriched from blood (not recorded which). The origin of the receptors is a man aged 40-49 years who had been exposed to COVID-19. Each CDR3 is given with its conserved first and last residue. D genes are given only for firm matches. The size of a clone is reported for some rows only, either as once, few or many, or as a class for expanded clones.

clone size	D gene	V gene	J gene	CDR3 DNA	CDR3 protein
-	TRBD2	TRBV13	TRBJ2-2	TGTGCCAGCAGCTTACCGGGACTAGCGGGAGGGGCAACGGACGGGGAGCTGTTTTTT	CASSLPGLAGGATDGELFF
-	-	TRBV20-1	TRBJ2-7	TGCAGTGCTAGTATCTGGGCGGGATCGGAGCAGTACTTC	CSASIWAGSEQYF
-	-	TRBV19	TRBJ1-2	-	CASSTSAGGYTF
-	TRBD1	TRBV24-1	TRBJ2-1	TGTGCCACCAGTGAGCGGCGACAGGGAGTTGGCTATGAGCAGTTCTTC	CATSERRQGVGYEQFF
-	TRBD2	TRBV5-4	TRBJ2-7	TGTGCCAGCAGGCCTGGACTAGCGGGAGCGGAAGAGCAGTACTTC	CASRPGLAGAEEQYF
-	TRBD1	TRBV24-1	TRBJ1-2	TGTGCCACCAGTGATACCACGACAGGGGGCTCTGGCTACACCTTC	CATSDTTTGGSGYTF
-	TRBD1	TRBV9	TRBJ2-1	TGTGCCAGCAGCGTCCTGACAGGGTCCAATGAGCAGTTCTTC	CASSVLTGSNEQFF
-	TRBD1	TRBV27	TRBJ1-4	TGTGCCAGCAGTCCCAGGGGGGCAACTAATGAAAAACTGTTTTTT	CASSPRGATNEKLFF
-	TRBD2	TRBV5-1	TRBJ2-3	TGCGCCAGCAGCCCCGGGGGTAGCGGGAATGCAGATACGCAGTATTTT	CASSPGGSGNADTQYF
-	TRBD1	TRBV7-2	TRBJ2-1	TGTGCCAGCAACCGACAGGGTTCCTACAATGAGCAGTTCTTC	CASNRQGSYNEQFF
-	TRBD1	TRBV24-1	TRBJ1-3	TGTGCCACCAGTGATGCGACAGGGGGAGGAAACACCATATATTTT	CATSDATGGGNTIYF
once	-	TRBV12-5	TRBJ1-5	TGTGCTAGTGGTTTGGTACTATCCCAGGGGAGTCAGCCCCAGCATTTT	CASGLVLSQGSQPQHF
-	TRBD2	TRBV19	TRBJ2-7	TGTGCCAGTAGCCCTAGCGGGAGTGTTTACGAGCAGTACTTC	CASSPSGSVYEQYF
-	TRBD1	TRBV3-1/TRBV3-2	TRBJ2-1	TGTGCCAGCAGCTCCCGTGGACAGGGTGGGAATGAGCAGTTCTTC	CASSSRGQGGNEQFF
-	-	TRBV5-1	TRBJ1-5	TGCGCCAGCGCCCGGACAGTCGAACAGCCCCAGCATTTT	CASARTVEQPQHF
-	-	TRBV20-1	TRBJ1-4	TGCAGTGCTAGTCAAGCGACGGCAACTAATGAAAAACTGTTTTTT	CSASQATATNEKLFF
-	TRBD2	TRBV5-1	TRBJ2-7	TGCGCCAGCAGCCCCGGTGGTAGCGGGATAGTCGAGCAGTACTTC	CASSPGGSGIVEQYF
-	-	TRBV4-3	TRBJ2-2	TGCGCCAGCAGCCAAGAGGCGGGAAACACCGGGGAGCTGTTTTTT	CASSQEAGNTGELFF
-	-	TRBV3-1/TRBV3-2	TRBJ1-1	TGTGCCAGCAGGACAAGCCGGACAGCTGAAGCTTTCTTT	CASRTSRTAEAFF
-	-	TRBV9	TRBJ2-2	TGTGCCAGCAGCGTAGCTCAACAGGGCTCGAACACCGGGGAGCTGTTTTTT	CASSVAQQGSNTGELFF
-	TRBD1	TRBV28	TRBJ2-6	TGTGCCAGCAGTTTCGGGGACAGGATAGTCTCTGGGGCCAACGTCCTGACTTTC	CASSFGDRIVSGANVLTF
-	-	TRBV9	TRBJ1-4	TGTGCCAGCAGCCTTCCGAATGAAAAACTGTTTTTT	CASSLPNEKLFF
-	TRBD2	TRBV2	TRBJ2-7	TGTGCCAGAGAAACTAGCGGGAGAAGAGGCGAGCAGTACTTC	CARETSGRRGEQYF
many	-	TRBV9	TRBJ2-7	TGTGCCAGCAGCGTAGATCTAGGAGCCTACGAGCAGTACTTC	CASSVDLGAYEQYF
-	TRBD1	TRBV6-1	TRBJ2-7	TGTGCCAGCAGTGACCCCCGGACAGGGGGTGGCGAGCAGTACTTC	CASSDPRTGGGEQYF
-	TRBD2	TRBV9	TRBJ2-1	TGTGCCAGCAGCGTAGAGACTAGCGGGAGGCATGAGCAGTTCTTC	CASSVETSGRHEQFF
-	-	TRBV11-1	TRBJ2-6	TGTGCCAGCAGCTTCCGCTCTGGGGCCAACGTCCTGACTTTC	CASSFRSGANVLTF
once	-	TRBV4-2	TRBJ1-1	TGTGCCAGCAGCCAAGATATTGGCCCTGCAGAAGCTTTCTTT	CASSQDIGPAEAFF
-	-	TRBV3-1/TRBV3-2	TRBJ1-2	TGTGCCAGCAGCCAAGCCGCAGGGGCCGGGGAAGGCTACACCTTC	CASSQAAGAGEGYTF
-	TRBD2	TRBV29-1	TRBJ2-1	TGCAGCGTTGCGACTAGCGGGAGGGGGGGTGAGCAGTTCTTC	CSVATSGRGGEQFF
-	-	TRBV6-2/TRBV6-3	TRBJ1-1	TGTGCCAGCAGTTACCGGGGGGAAGCTTTCTTT	CASSYRGEAFF
-	-	TRBV6-4	TRBJ2-7	TGTGCCAGCGTTGATGGCGGGCACTCCTACGAGCAGTACTTC	CASVDGGHSYEQYF
-	TRBD1	TRBV19	TRBJ2-7	TGTGCCAGTAGTGCTAGGCCGGGACAGACCTACGAGCAGTACTTC	CASSARPGQTYEQYF
-	-	TRBV7-9	TRBJ2-7	TGTGCCAGCAGCTTAGGAAGCGACAGCTCCTACGAGCAGTACTTC	CASSLGSDSSYEQYF
-	TRBD2	TRBV5-4	TRBJ2-3	TGTGCCAGCAGCGGACTAGCGGGAGGGCCCCCAGATACGCAGTATTTT	CASSGLAGGPPDTQYF
-	-	TRBV12-2	TRBJ2-3	TGTGCAAGTCGCTCGCTTCAAGGACTAGGATGGGACACAGATACGCAGTATTTT	CASRSLQGLGWDTDTQYF
-	TRBD2	TRBV20-1	TRBJ2-1	TGCAGTGCTAGTCGACTAGCGGGATTTTATGAGCAGTTCTTC	CSASRLAGFYEQFF
-	-	TRBV27	TRBJ2-7	TGTGCCAGCAGTATGACAGCTTCCTACGAGCAGTACTTC	CASSMTASYEQYF
-	-	TRBV30	TRBJ1-2	TGTGCCTGGAGTCCGCGAATGGATGGCTACACCTTC	CAWSPRMDGYTF
-	-	TRBV10-2	TRBJ2-2	TGCGCCAGCAGAGATGACTCCCTTCTGAACACCGGGGAGCTGTTTTTT	CASRDDSLLNTGELFF
-	TRBD2	TRBV13	TRBJ2-1	TGTGCCAGCAGCTTATACGGGACTAGCGGGAAGAATGAGCAGTTCTTC	CASSLYGTSGKNEQFF
few	TRBD2	TRBV6-5	TRBJ2-3	TGTGCCAGCAGTTACAGACTAGCGGAACGCACAGATACGCAGTATTTT	CASSYRLAERTDTQYF
-	TRBD1	TRBV4-1	TRBJ2-7	TGCGCCAGCAGCCACCCGTTGGACAGGGTTGGCGAGCAGTACTTC	CASSHPLDRVGEQYF